This TCR beta chain was recorded in a study of blood T cell repertoires in COVID-19. The wider study: PBMCs, B-cell-depleted T cells, or T cells provided the cDNA or gDNA that made up the material.

This table comes from immunoSEQ multiplex PCR, and its TCRdb copy is limited to in-frame clones, with some not included. The table records some 220,000 clones, around 87% of them present only once. Per the germline V gene, CDR1 is SGDLS and CDR2 is YYNGEE. Trimming removed 0 bases from V and 10 bases from J; junction bases left unmatched: 10. The CDR3 is made up of 15 amino acids. Ages ranged from roughly 18 to 100 years, with residence in around 24 US areas. Cohort allocation depended upon clinical history that participants reported. Sequencing used PBMCs or T cells enriched from blood (not recorded which). The V and J genes are TRBV9 and TRBJ2-1; the match to TRBD2 covers 7 bases. The sequence was collected from a woman under 30 in a cohort exposed to, infected with or recovered from COVID-19 (not recorded which). The CDR3 DNA is TGTGCCAGCAGCGTAGAGGGCGGGAGTGGGTCCGAGCAGTTCTTC. Residues: CASSVEGGSGSEQFF. Looking up the rest from reference TRBV9 and TRBJ2-1 gives the full variable domain: DSGVTQTPKHLITATGQRVTLRCSPRSGDLSVYWYQQSLDQGLQFLIQYYNGEERAKGNILERFSAQQFPDLHSELNLSSLELGDSALYFCASSVEGGSGSEQFFGPGTRLTVL.